This passage covers 5 T cell receptor beta chains from one sample sequenced in a study of cytomegalovirus exposure and HLA in healthy donors. The primer mix had 60 Vbeta and 13 Jbeta primers. TCRdb's copy holds only in-frame clones and misses some; the assay was immunoSEQ multiplex PCR. This table holds fewer than 120,000 clones, under 85% found once. Sequenced sample: PBMCs. These receptors all stem from a man aged 25 to 40 in good health and CMV-seropositive.

The chain has TRBV7-8 and TRBJ2-7; 10 bases align to TRBD1. The CDR3 consists of 16 residues. V gave up 3 bases and J gave up 1 base; unmatched junction bases: 6. From germline, CDR1 is SGHVS and CDR2 FQNEAQ. The chain's CDR3 is CASSLKGQGMSYEQYF. Here the CDR3 DNA reads TGTGCCAGCAGCTTGAAGGGACAGGGGATGTCCTACGAGCAGTACTTC.

The genes are TRBV4-2 and TRBJ1-1; D unresolved. The V end lost 0 bases, the J end lost 5 bases, and 10 bases lay between the germline ends. The CDR3 has 14 residues. Germline assignment: CDR1 LGHNA and CDR2 YNFKEQ. The CDR3 sequence is CASSQERVVTEAFF. The CDR3 coding sequence is TGTGCCAGCAGCCAAGAGAGGGTAGTAACTGAAGCTTTCTTT.

The genes are TRBV10-3 and TRBJ2-2; D is uncertain. The V end was cut by 0 bases, the J end by 3 bases, with 8 bases between. The CDR3 runs 15 residues. Germline CDR1 and CDR2: ENHRY and SYGVKD. CDR3 sequence (DNA): TGTGCCATCAGTGAGTCCTCAGGTTACACCGGGGAGCTGTTTTTT. Protein: CAISESSGYTGELFF.

The chain combines TRBV7-3 with TRBJ2-2; D perhaps matches TRBD2 (7 bases). Germline values: CDR1 SGHTA, CDR2 FQGTGA. V was pared by 1 base and J by 8 bases, with 17 bases between. This CDR3 comprises 16 residues. The CDR3 protein is CASSLIGGGAKGELFF. CDR3 in DNA: TGTGCCAGCAGCTTAATTGGTGGGGGGGCGAAAGGGGAGCTGTTTTTT.

The gene calls are TRBV29-1 and TRBJ2-2, with 11 bases fitting TRBD1. Germline trimming cut 6 bases from V and 3 bases from J; bases unmatched to any gene: 3. From germline, CDR1 is SQVTM and CDR2 ANQGSEA. The CDR3 covers 14 residues. The CDR3 protein is CSVGDRGDTGELFF. The CDR3 coding sequence is TGCAGCGTAGGGGACAGGGGGGACACCGGGGAGCTGTTTTTT.